Listed below are T cell receptor beta chains from one sample, sequenced in a study of T cells after somatic rescue of genetic block. Libraries were prepared by immunoSEQ multiplex PCR; TCRdb keeps only in-frame clonotypes and omits some of them. Seen here are 11,000 or so clones, approximately 80% observed once, and the top ten hold just over 8%. Source material: peripheral blood mononuclear cells (PBMCs). The receptors come from a boy between 10 and 17 years old. Each CDR3 is given with its conserved first and last residue. D genes are given only for firm matches. Some rows have no size entry. The others give once, few or many, or a class for an expanded clone.

>TRBJ1-3|TRBV5-5|-|-
CASSLSGARNTIYF
TGTGCCAGCAGCTTATCGGGGGCAAGAAACACCATATATTTT
>TRBJ1-2|TRBV9|-|-
CASSSLQGWDYGYTF
TGTGCCAGCAGCTCCCTGCAGGGGTGGGACTATGGCTACACCTTC
>TRBJ1-1|TRBV5-1|-|-
CASSLLAGRLNTEAFF
TGCGCCAGCAGCTTGCTAGCAGGCAGACTAAACACTGAAGCTTTCTTT
>TRBJ2-1|TRBV14|-|-
CAGSQELFNEQFF
TGTGCCGGCAGCCAAGAACTCTTCAATGAGCAGTTCTTC
>TRBJ2-6|TRBV6-1|-|-
CASSGGSSSGANVLTF
TGTGCCAGCAGTGGGGGAAGTAGCTCTGGGGCCAACGTCCTGACTTTC
>TRBJ2-7|TRBV2|-|-
CASSDGQAPYDQYF
TGTGCCAGCAGCGACGGGCAGGCCCCTTACGATCAGTACTTC
>TRBJ1-1|TRBV29-1|-|TRBD1
CSARRDSPEAFF
TGCAGCGCCCGCCGGGACAGCCCTGAAGCTTTCTTT
>TRBJ2-7|TRBV7-2|-|-
CASSLSVSPSGEQYF
TGTGCCAGCAGCTTATCGGTCAGCCCCTCTGGGGAGCAGTACTTC
>TRBJ2-1|TRBV4-3|few|TRBD2
CASSLKLWGLAGGNRLYNEQFF
TGCGCCAGCAGCCTCAAGTTATGGGGACTAGCGGGAGGGAATCGGTTGTACAATGAGCAGTTCTTC
>TRBJ1-1|TRBV15|-|-
CATSANLNTEAFF
TGTGCCACAAGCGCTAATCTGAACACTGAAGCTTTCTTT
>TRBJ1-4|TRBV9|-|-
CASSPRGFGEKLFF
TGTGCCAGCAGCCCCCGGGGGTTTGGTGAAAAACTGTTTTTT
>TRBJ2-5|TRBV6-5|-|-
CASSYSIDFQETQYF
TGTGCCAGCAGTTACTCGATAGACTTCCAAGAGACCCAGTACTTC
>TRBJ1-6|TRBV5-1|-|-
CASSLAEKTPLHF
TGCGCCAGCAGCTTGGCGGAGAAAACCCCCCTCCACTTT
>TRBJ2-5|TRBV15|-|-
CATSTWGTETQYF
TGTGCCACCAGCACCTGGGGTACAGAGACCCAGTACTTC
>TRBJ2-1|TRBV10-1|few|-
CASSEYSMDEQFF
TGCGCCAGCAGCGAATACTCAATGGATGAGCAGTTCTTC
>TRBJ2-5|TRBV10-3|-|-
CAISAREETQYF
TGTGCCATCAGTGCCCGGGAAGAGACCCAGTACTTC
>TRBJ1-6|TRBV11-2|-|-
CASSLEDSTMGLHF
TGTGCCAGCAGCTTAGAGGACAGCACGATGGGCCTCCACTTT
>TRBJ2-1|TRBV11-2|-|TRBD2
CASSPRLAGANEQFF
TGTGCCAGCAGCCCAAGACTAGCGGGAGCAAATGAGCAGTTCTTC
>TRBJ2-5|TRBV7-9|-|TRBD2
CASSLLAGGQETQYF
TGTGCCAGCAGCTTATTAGCGGGAGGGCAAGAGACCCAGTACTTC
>TRBJ1-5|TRBV7-2|once|-
CASSRDFRQPQHF
TGTGCCAGCAGCCGGGACTTTCGTCAGCCCCAGCATTTT
>TRBJ2-1|TRBV25-1|few|TRBD2
CASSARGGEQFF
TGTGCCAGCAGTGCCCGGGGGGGTGAGCAGTTCTTC
>TRBJ1-2|TRBV6-6|-|-
CASSPKQGYGYTF
TGTGCCAGCAGTCCAAAACAGGGTTATGGCTACACCTTC
>TRBJ1-2|TRBV4-1|-|-
CASSQDPEFINYGYTF
TGCGCCAGCAGCCAAGATCCCGAGTTTATTAACTATGGCTACACCTTC
>TRBJ2-2|TRBV27|-|TRBD1
CASTPGGPGPSGELFF
TGTGCCAGCACCCCAGGGGGCCCCGGGCCCTCCGGGGAGCTGTTTTTT
>TRBJ2-7|TRBV5-1|few|TRBD2
CASSLVAGGSYEQYF
TGCGCCAGCAGCTTGGTAGCGGGGGGGTCTTACGAGCAGTACTTC
>TRBJ2-3|TRBV10-3|-|-
CAISESHGAISGYDTDTQYF
TGTGCCATCAGTGAGTCACACGGGGCTATCAGCGGATATGACACAGATACGCAGTATTTT
>TRBJ2-2|TRBV4-2|-|-
CASSQNQIGRILTGELFF
TGTGCCAGCAGCCAGAATCAGATTGGTAGGATCCTAACCGGGGAGCTGTTTTTT
>TRBJ2-7|TRBV4-3|once|TRBD1
CASSQGQGYYEQYF
TGCGCCAGCAGCCAGGGACAGGGATACTACGAGCAGTACTTC
>TRBJ1-1|TRBV5-1|-|-
CASSFYLGSRTTEAFF
TGCGCCAGCAGCTTTTATCTGGGATCCCGAACAACTGAAGCTTTCTTT
>TRBJ2-2|TRBV29-1|-|-
CSAAGPGELFF
TGCAGCGCCGCAGGTCCCGGGGAGCTGTTTTTT
>TRBJ1-1|TRBV27|-|TRBD1
CASRTGRGNTEAFF
TGTGCCAGCAGGACAGGGCGGGGGAACACTGAAGCTTTCTTT
>TRBJ1-1|TRBV6-5|-|TRBD1
CASSPGTGTNTEAFF
TGTGCCAGCAGTCCCGGGACAGGGACGAACACTGAAGCTTTCTTT
>TRBJ2-1|TRBV7-9|-|-
CASSLGIDEQFF
TGTGCCAGCAGCTTGGGAATCGATGAGCAGTTCTTC
>TRBJ1-5|TRBV5-1|-|-
CASSLGVGPNQPQHF
TGCGCCAGCAGCTTGGGGGTGGGCCCCAATCAGCCCCAGCATTTT
>TRBJ2-3|TRBV2|few|-
CASSVGTDTQYF
TGTGCCAGCAGTGTAGGGACAGATACGCAGTATTTT
>TRBJ2-1|TRBV6-1|-|-
CASSEGAAPYNEQFF
TGTGCCAGCAGTGAAGGGGCAGCGCCCTACAATGAGCAGTTCTTC